This T cell receptor (beta chain) was found in a study of shared clonotypes between healthy human individuals. TCRdb's copy holds only in-frame clones and misses some; the assay was immunoSEQ multiplex PCR. The data contain 230,000 or so clones, approximately 65% of them singletons. This CDR3 has 13 amino acids. The germline V and J ends were trimmed by 2 bases and 0 bases, with 2 bases remaining between them. Germline lookup yields CDR1 WNHNN and CDR2 SYGVQD (reference sequence). Sample: memory CD4+ T cells sorted from blood. Subset indicated: CD45RA-negative fraction. This rearrangement joins TRBV10-1 to TRBJ2-1; D gene uncertain. This receptor was identified in a man between 25 and 39 years old in good health. CDR3: CASSEDSYNEQFF. For the CDR3, the DNA is TGCGCCAGCAGTGAGGACTCCTACAATGAGCAGTTCTTC.